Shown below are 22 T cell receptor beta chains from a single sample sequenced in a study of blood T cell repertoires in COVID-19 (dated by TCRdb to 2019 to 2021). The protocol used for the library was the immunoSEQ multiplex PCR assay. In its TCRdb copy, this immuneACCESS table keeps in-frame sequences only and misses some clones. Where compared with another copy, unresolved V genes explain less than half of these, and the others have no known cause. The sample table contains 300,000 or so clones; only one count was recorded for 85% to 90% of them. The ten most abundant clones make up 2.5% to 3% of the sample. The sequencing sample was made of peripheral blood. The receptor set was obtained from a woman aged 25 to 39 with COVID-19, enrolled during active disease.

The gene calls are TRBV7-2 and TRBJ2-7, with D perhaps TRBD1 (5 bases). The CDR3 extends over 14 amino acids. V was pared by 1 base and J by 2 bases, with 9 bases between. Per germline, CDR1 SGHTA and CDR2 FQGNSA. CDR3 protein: CASSLEAGPYEQYF. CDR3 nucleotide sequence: TGTGCCAGCAGCTTAGAGGCAGGGCCCTACGAGCAGTACTTC.

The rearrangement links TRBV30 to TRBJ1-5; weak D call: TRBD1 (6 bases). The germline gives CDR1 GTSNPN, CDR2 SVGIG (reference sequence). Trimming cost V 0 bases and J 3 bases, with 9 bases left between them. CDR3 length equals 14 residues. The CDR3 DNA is TGTGCCTGGAGTGTGGGGGCCCTCAATCAGCCCCAGCATTTT. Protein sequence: CAWSVGALNQPQHF.

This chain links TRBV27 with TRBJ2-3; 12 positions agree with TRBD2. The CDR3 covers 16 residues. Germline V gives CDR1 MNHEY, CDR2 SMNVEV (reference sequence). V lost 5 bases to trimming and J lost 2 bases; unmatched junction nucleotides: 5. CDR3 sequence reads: CASSRPSGRATDTQYF. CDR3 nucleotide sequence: TGTGCCAGCAGTAGACCTAGCGGGAGGGCCACAGATACGCAGTATTTT.

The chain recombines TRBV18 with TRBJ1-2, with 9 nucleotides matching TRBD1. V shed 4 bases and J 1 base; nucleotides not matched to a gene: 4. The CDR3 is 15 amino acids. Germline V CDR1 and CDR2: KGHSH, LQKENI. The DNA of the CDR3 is TGTGCCAGCTCACTACAGGGGGCGAATAACTATGGCTACACCTTC. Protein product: CASSLQGANNYGYTF.

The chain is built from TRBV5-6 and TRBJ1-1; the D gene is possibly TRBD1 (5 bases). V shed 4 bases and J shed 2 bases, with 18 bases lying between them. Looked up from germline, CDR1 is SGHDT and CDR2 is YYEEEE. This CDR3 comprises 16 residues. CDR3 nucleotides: TGTGCCAGCAGCCCCAGTCGACAGCTTATTAACACTGAAGCTTTCTTT. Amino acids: CASSPSRQLINTEAFF.

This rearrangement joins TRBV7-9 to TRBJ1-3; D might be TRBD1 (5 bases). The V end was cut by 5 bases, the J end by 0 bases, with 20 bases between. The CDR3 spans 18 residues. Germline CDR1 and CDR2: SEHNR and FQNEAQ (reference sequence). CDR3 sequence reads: CASSPSGGDPTSGNTIYF. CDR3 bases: TGTGCCAGCAGCCCCTCGGGGGGAGATCCTACCTCTGGAAACACCATATATTTT.

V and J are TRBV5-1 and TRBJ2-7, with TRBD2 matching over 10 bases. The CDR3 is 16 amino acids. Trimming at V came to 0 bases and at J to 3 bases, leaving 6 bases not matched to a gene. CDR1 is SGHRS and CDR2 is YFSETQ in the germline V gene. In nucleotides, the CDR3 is TGCGCCAGCAGCTTGGATCCCCTAGCGGGAGTCTACGAGCAGTACTTC. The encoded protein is CASSLDPLAGVYEQYF.

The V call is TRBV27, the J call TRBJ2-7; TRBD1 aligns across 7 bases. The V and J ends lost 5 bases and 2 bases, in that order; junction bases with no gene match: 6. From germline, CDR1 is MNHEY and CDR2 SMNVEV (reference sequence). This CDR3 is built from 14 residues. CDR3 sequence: CASSLPGQTYEQYF. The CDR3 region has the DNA TGTGCCAGCAGTCTTCCGGGACAGACCTACGAGCAGTACTTC.

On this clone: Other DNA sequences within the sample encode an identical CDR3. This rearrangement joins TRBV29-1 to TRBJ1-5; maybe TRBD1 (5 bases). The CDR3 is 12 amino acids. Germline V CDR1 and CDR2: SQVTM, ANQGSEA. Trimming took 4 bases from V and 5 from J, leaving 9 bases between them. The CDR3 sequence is CSVAGIDQPQHF. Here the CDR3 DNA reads TGCAGCGTTGCAGGGATCGATCAGCCCCAGCATTTT.

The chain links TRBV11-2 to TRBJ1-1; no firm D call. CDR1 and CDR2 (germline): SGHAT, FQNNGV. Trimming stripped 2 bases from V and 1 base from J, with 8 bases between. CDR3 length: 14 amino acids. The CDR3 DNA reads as TGTGCCAGCAGCTTACCCAGACAGAACACTGAAGCTTTCTTT. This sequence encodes CASSLPRQNTEAFF.

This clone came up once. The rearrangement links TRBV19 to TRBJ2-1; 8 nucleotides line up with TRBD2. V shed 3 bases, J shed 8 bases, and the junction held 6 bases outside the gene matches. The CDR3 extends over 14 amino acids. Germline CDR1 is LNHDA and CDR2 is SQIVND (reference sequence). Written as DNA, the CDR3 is TGTGCCAGTAGTATTTTACGGGAGGGTTATGAGCAGTTCTTC. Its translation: CASSILREGYEQFF.

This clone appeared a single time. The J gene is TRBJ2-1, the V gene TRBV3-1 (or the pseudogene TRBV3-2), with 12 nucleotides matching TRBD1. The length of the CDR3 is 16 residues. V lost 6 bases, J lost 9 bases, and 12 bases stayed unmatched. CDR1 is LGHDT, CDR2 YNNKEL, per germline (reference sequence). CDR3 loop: CASRTTGTGGLGEQFF. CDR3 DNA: TGTGCCAGCAGAACAACCGGGACAGGGGGCTTGGGTGAGCAGTTCTTC.

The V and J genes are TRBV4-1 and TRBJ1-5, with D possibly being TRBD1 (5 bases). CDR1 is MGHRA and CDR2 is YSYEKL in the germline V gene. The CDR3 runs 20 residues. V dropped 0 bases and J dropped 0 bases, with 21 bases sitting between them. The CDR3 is CASSQDIRTPVSYSNQPQHF. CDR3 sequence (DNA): TGCGCCAGCAGCCAAGACATAAGGACACCAGTATCCTATAGCAATCAGCCCCAGCATTTT.

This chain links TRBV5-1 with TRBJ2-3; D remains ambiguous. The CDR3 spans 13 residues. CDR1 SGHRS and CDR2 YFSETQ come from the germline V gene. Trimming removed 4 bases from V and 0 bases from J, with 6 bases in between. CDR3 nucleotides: TGCGCCAGCAGCGCTACCAGCACAGATACGCAGTATTTT. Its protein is CASSATSTDTQYF.

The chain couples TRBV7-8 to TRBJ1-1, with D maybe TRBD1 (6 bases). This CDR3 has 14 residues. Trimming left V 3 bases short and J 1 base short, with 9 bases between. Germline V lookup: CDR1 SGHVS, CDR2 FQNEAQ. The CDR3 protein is CASSLVQGNTEAFF. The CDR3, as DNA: TGTGCCAGCAGCTTGGTACAGGGGAACACTGAAGCTTTCTTT.

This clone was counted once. CDR3 loop: CASSWGTDTDTQYF. The DNA for the CDR3 is TGCGCCAGCAGCTGGGGGACAGACACAGATACGCAGTATTTT. V gene TRBV5-1 combines with J gene TRBJ2-3; the match to TRBD1 covers 7 bases. The length of the CDR3 is 14 residues. V shed 3 bases and J 2 bases; nucleotides not matched to a gene: 3. Per the germline V gene, CDR1 is SGHRS and CDR2 is YFSETQ.

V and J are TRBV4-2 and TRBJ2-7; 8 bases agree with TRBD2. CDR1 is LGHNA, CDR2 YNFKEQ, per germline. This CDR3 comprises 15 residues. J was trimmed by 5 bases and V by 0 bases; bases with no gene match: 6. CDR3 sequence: CASSQDPSGSDEQYF. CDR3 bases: TGTGCCAGCAGCCAAGATCCCAGCGGGAGCGACGAGCAGTACTTC.

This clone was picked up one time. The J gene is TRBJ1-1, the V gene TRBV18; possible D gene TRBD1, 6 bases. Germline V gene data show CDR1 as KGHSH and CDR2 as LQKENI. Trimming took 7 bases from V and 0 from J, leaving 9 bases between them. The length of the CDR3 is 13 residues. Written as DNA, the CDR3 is TGTGCCAGCTTGGACAGCTTGAACACTGAAGCTTTCTTT. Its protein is CASLDSLNTEAFF.

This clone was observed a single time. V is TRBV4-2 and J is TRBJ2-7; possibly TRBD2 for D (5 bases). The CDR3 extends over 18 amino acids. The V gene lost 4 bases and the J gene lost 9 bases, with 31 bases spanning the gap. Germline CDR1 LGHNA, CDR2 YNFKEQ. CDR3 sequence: CASSPKHQGWSRLAGQYF. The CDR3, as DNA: TGTGCCAGCAGCCCAAAACACCAAGGATGGTCTCGCCTGGCGGGGCAGTACTTC.

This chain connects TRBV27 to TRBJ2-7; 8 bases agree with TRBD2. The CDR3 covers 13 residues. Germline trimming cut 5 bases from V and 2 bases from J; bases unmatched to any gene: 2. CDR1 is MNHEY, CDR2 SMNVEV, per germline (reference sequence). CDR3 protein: CASSPGGAYEQYF. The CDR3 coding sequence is TGTGCCAGCAGTCCCGGGGGGGCCTACGAGCAGTACTTC.

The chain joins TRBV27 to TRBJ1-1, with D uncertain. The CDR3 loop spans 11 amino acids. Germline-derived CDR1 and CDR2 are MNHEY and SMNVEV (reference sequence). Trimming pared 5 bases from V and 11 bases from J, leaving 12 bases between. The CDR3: CASSNLDGAFF. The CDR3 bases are TGTGCCAGCAGTAACCTAGATGGCGCTTTCTTT.

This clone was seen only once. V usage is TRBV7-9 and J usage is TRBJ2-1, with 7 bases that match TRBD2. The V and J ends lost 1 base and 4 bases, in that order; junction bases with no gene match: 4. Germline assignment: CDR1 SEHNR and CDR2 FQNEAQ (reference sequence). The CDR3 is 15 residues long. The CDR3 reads CASSLVAGGYNEQFF. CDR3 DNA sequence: TGTGCCAGCAGCTTAGTAGCGGGCGGGTACAATGAGCAGTTCTTC.